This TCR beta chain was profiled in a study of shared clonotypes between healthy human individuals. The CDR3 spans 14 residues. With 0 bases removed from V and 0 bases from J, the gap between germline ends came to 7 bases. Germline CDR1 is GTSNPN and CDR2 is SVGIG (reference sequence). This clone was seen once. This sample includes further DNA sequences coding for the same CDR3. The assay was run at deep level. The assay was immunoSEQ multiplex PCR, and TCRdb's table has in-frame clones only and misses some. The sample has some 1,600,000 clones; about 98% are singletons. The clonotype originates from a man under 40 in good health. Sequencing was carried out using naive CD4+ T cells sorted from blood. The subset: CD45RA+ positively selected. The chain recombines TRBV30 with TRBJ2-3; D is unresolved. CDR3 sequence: CAWSVGGSTDTQYF. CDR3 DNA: TGTGCCTGGAGTGTCGGCGGAAGCACAGATACGCAGTATTTT.